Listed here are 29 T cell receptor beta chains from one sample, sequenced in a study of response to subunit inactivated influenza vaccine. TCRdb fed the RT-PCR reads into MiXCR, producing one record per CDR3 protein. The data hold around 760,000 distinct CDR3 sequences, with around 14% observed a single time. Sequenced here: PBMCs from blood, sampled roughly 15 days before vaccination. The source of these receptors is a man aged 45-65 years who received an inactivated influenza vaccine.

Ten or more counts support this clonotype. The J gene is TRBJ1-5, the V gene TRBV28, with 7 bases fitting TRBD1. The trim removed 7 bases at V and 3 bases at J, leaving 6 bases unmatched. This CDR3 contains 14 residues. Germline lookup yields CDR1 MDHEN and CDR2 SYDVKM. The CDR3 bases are TGTGCCAGCAACGCCGGACAGGCCAATCAGCCCCAGCATTTT. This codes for CASNAGQANQPQHF.

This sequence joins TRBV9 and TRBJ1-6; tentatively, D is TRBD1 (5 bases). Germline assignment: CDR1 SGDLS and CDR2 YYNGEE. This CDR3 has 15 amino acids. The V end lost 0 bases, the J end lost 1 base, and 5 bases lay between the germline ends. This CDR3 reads CASSVEGSYNSPLHF. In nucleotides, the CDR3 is TGTGCCAGCAGCGTAGAGGGGTCCTATAATTCACCCCTCCACTTT. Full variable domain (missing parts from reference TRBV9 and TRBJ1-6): DSGVTQTPKHLITATGQRVTLRCSPRSGDLSVYWYQQSLDQGLQFLIQYYNGEERAKGNILERFSAQQFPDLHSELNLSSLELGDSALYFCASSVEGSYNSPLHFGNGTRLTVT.

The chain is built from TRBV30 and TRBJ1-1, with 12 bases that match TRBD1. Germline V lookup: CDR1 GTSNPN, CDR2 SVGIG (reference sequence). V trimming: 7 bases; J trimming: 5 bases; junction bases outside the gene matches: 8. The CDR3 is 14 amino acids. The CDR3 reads CALRDRGLGTEAFF. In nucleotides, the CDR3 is TGTGCCTTACGGGACAGGGGGCTCGGAACTGAAGCTTTCTTT.

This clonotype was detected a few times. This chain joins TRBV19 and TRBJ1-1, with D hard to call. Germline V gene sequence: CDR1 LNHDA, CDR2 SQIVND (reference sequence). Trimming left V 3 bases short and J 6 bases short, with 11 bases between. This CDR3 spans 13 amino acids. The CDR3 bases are TGTGCCAGTAGTATTGGCCCGGGGTCTGAAGCTTTCTTT. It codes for CASSIGPGSEAFF.

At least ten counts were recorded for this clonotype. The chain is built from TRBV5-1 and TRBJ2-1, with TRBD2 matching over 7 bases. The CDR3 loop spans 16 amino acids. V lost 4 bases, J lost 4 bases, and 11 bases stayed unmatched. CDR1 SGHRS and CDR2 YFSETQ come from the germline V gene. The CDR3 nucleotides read TGCGCCAGCAGCCTCTCGGGCGGGAGTGGTTACAATGAGCAGTTCTTC. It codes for CASSLSGGSGYNEQFF.

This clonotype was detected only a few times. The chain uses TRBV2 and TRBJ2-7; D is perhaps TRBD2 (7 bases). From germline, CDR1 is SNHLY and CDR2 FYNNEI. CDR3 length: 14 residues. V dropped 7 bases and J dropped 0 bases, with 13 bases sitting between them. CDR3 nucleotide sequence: TGTGCCAGCACCGAGGGGGGGTTCTCCTACGAGCAGTACTTC. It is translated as CASTEGGFSYEQYF.

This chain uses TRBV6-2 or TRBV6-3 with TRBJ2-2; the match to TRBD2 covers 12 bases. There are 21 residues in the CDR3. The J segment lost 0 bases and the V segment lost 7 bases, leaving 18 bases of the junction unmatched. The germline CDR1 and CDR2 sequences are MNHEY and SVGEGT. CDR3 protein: CASTRRASGRASNANTGELFF. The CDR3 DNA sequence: TGTGCCAGCACCCGAAGGGCTAGCGGGAGGGCCAGCAACGCGAACACCGGGGAGCTGTTTTTT.

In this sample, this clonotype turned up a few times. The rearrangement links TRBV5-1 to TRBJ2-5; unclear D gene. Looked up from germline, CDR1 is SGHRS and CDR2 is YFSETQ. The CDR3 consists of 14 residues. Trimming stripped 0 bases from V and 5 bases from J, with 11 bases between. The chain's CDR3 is CASSLGELGETQYF. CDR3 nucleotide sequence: TGCGCCAGCAGCTTGGGAGAACTTGGGGAGACCCAGTACTTC.

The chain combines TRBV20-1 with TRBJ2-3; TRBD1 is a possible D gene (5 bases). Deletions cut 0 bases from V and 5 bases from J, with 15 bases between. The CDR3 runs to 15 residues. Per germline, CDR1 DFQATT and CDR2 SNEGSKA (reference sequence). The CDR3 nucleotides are TGCAGTGCTAGAGATGAATATAGGGGTGGAGATACGCAGTATTTT. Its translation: CSARDEYRGGDTQYF.

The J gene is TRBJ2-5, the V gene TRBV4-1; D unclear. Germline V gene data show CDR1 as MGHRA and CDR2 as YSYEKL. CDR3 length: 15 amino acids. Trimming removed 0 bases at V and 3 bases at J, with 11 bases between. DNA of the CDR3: TGCGCCAGCAGCCAAGATCATCGGGCTGAAGAGACCCAGTACTTC. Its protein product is CASSQDHRAEETQYF.

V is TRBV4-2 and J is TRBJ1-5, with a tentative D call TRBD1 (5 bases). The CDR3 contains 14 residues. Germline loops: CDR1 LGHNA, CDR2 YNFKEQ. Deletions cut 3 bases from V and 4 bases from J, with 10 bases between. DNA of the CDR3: TGTGCCAGCAGCCATGGGACTGATAATCAGCCCCAGCATTTT. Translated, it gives CASSHGTDNQPQHF.

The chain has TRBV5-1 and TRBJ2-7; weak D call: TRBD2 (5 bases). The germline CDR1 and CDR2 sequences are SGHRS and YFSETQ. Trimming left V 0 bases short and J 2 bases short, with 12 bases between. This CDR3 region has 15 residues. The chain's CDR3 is CASSLARTRAYEQYF. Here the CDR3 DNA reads TGCGCCAGCAGCTTGGCCCGGACGCGGGCCTACGAGCAGTACTTC.

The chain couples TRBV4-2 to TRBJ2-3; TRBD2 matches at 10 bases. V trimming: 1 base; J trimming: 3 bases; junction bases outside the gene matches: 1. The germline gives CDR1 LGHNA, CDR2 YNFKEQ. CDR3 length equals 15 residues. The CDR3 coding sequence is TGTGCCAGCAGCCAAGCTAGCGGGAGAACAGATACGCAGTATTTT. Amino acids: CASSQASGRTDTQYF.

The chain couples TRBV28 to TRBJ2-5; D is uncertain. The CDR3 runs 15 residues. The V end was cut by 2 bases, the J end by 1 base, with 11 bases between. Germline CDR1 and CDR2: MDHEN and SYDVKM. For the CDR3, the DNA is TGTGCCAGCAGTTTAGGGCAGGCCCTCCAAGAGACCCAGTACTTC. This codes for CASSLGQALQETQYF.

CDR3 protein: CSASGQGTYEQYF. CDR3 coding DNA: TGCAGCGCCTCTGGACAGGGAACCTACGAGCAGTACTTC. The genes are TRBV29-1 and TRBJ2-7, with 8 bases aligning to TRBD1. This CDR3 contains 13 residues. The V gene's germline CDR1 is SQVTM and CDR2 ANQGSEA. Losses at the gene ends were 7 bases for V and 2 bases for J; bases not matched to a gene: 7.

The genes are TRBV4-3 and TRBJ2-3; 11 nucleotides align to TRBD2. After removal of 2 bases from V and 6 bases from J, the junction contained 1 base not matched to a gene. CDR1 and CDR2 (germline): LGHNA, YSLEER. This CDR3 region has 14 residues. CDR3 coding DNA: TGCGCCAGCAGCCAATTAGCGGGAGGGGATACGCAGTATTTT. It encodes CASSQLAGGDTQYF.

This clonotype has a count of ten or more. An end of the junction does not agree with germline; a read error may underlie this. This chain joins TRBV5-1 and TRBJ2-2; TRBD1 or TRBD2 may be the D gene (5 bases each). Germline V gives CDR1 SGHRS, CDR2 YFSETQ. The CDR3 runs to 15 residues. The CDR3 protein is CASSLATANTGELFF. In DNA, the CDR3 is TGTGCCAGCAGCTTAGCGACAGCGAACACCGGGGAGCTGTTTTTT.

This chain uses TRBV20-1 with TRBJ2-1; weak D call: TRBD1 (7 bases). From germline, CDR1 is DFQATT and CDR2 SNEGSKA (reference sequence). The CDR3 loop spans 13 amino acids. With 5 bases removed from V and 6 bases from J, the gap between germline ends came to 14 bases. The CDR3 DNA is TGCAGTGCTGCCCCAGGGGGGATCAATGAGCAGTTCTTC. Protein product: CSAAPGGINEQFF.

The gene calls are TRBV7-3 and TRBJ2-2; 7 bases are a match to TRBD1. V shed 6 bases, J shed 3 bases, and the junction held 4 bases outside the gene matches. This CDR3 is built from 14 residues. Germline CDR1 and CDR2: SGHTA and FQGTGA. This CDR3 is CASRQQGDTGELFF. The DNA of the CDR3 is TGTGCCAGCAGGCAGCAGGGGGACACCGGGGAGCTGTTTTTT.

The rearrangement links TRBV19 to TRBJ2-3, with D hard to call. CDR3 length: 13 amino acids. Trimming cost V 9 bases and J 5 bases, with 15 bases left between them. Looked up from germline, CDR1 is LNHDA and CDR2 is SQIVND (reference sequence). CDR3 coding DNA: TGTGCCAGACGTAGTGGAGCCGTAGATACGCAGTATTTT. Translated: CARRSGAVDTQYF.

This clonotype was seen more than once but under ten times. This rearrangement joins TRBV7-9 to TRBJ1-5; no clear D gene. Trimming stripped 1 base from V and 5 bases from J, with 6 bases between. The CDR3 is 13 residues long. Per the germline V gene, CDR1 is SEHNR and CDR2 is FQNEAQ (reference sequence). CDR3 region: CASSLERYQPQHF. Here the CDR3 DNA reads TGTGCCAGCAGCTTAGAACGGTATCAGCCCCAGCATTTT.

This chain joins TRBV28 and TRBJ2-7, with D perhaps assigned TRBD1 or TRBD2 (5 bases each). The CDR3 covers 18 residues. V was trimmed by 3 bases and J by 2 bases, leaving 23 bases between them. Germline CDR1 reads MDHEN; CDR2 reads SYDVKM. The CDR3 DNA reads TGTGCCAGCAGTTTCCCCCTAACACAAGGTGAGGGGACCTACGAGCAGTACTTC. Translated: CASSFPLTQGEGTYEQYF.

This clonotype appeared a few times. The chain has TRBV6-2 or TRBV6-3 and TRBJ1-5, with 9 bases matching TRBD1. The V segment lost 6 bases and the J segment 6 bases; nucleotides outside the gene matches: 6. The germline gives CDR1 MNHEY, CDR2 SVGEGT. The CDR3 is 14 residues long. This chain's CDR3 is CASRGTGRSQPQHF. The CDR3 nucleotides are TGTGCCAGCAGAGGGACAGGGAGAAGTCAGCCCCAGCATTTT.

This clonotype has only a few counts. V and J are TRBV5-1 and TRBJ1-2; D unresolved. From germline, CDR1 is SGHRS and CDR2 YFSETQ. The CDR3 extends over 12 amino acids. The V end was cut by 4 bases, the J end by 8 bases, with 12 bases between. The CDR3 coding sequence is TGCGCCAGCAGCCCCCAGATCGGAGGCTACACCTTC. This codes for CASSPQIGGYTF.

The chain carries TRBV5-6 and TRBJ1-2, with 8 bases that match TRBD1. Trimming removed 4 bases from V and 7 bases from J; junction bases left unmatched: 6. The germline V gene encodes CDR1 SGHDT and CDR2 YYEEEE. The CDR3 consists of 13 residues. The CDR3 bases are TGTGCCAGCAGCCCGGACAGGGACCCTGGCTACACCTTC. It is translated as CASSPDRDPGYTF.

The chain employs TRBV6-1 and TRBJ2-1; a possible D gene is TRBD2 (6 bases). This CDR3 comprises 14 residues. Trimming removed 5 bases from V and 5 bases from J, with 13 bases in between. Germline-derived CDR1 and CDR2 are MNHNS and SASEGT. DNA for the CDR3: TGTGCCAGCAGTACGGGAGTGGCTAACAATGAGCAGTTCTTC. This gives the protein CASSTGVANNEQFF.

The DNA for the CDR3 is TGTGCCAGCAGGGGGCCCGAGCAGTTCTTC. Its protein product is CASRGPEQFF. This chain joins TRBV21-1 and TRBJ2-1; the listed D gene, TRBD2, was not tested against the DNA. TRBV21-1 is given as a pseudogene. This CDR3 region has 10 residues.

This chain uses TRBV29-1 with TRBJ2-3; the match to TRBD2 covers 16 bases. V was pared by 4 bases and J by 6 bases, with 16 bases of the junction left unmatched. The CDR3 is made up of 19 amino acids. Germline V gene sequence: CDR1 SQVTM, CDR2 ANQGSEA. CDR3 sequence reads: CSVGHDRLGLAGGPDTQYF. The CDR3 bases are TGCAGCGTTGGGCACGACAGGCTGGGACTAGCGGGAGGGCCGGATACGCAGTATTTT.

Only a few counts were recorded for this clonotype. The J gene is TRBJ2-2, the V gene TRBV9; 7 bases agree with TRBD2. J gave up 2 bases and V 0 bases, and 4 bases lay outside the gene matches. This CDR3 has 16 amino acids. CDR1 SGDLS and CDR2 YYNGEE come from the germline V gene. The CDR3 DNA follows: TGTGCCAGCAGCGTAGGGAGCGGGGTAAACACCGGGGAGCTGTTTTTT. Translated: CASSVGSGVNTGELFF. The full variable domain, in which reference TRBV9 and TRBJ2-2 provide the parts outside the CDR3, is DSGVTQTPKHLITATGQRVTLRCSPRSGDLSVYWYQQSLDQGLQFLIQYYNGEERAKGNILERFSAQQFPDLHSELNLSSLELGDSALYFCASSVGSGVNTGELFFGEGSRLTVL.